Listed below are T cell receptor beta chains from one sample, sequenced in a study of OX40 agonist ivuxolimab in advanced cancers. The method was immunoSEQ multiplex PCR; TCRdb's version includes in-frame clones alone and lacks a portion of them. Seen here are over 150,000 clones, roughly 92% observed once, and the top ten hold approximately 0.32%. Sequencing used CD4+ or CD8+ T cells sorted from blood, obtained in a trial of the OX40 agonist ivuxolimab. Source of these receptors: an adult with an advanced solid tumor such as melanoma, head and neck, liver or kidney cancer. CDR3s include the opening cysteine and the closing phenylalanine or tryptophan. Fields, in order: J gene, V gene, clone size, D gene, CDR3 protein, CDR3 DNA. D genes are given only for firm matches. The size field is filled for only some rows; it gives once, few, many or a size class.

TRBJ1-1,TRBV10-3,.,.,CAISMGHPNTEAFF,TGTGCCATCAGTATGGGACACCCGAACACTGAAGCTTTCTTT
TRBJ2-3,TRBV5-1,.,.,CASSSGQSSTDTQYF,TGCGCCAGCAGCTCGGGACAATCCAGCACAGATACGCAGTATTTT
TRBJ1-1,TRBV28,few,TRBD1,CASRTGSGETEAFF,TGTGCCAGCAGGACAGGGTCCGGGGAAACTGAAGCTTTCTTT
TRBJ2-7,TRBV7-9,once,.,CASSLRVLGQYF,TGTGCCAGCAGCTTGCGGGTATTGGGACAGTACTTC
TRBJ2-3,TRBV1,.,.,CTSSQETTPGGTDTQYF,TGCACCAGCAGCCAAGAAACCACCCCGGGGGGCACAGATACGCAGTATTTT
TRBJ1-6,TRBV6-5,.,.,CASTLMGGTYSPLHF,TGTGCCAGCACTTTAATGGGGGGGACATATTCACCCCTCCACTTT
TRBJ1-2,TRBV5-4,.,.,CASSLAAAGYGYTF,TGTGCCAGCAGCTTGGCGGCAGCCGGCTATGGCTACACCTTC
TRBJ1-4,TRBV19,.,TRBD1,CASSTRDRGNEKLFF,TGTGCCAGTAGTACACGGGACAGGGGGAATGAAAAACTGTTTTTT
TRBJ2-7,TRBV7-9,.,.,CASSRSSGTYEQYF,TGTGCCAGCAGCCGGTCCTCAGGGACCTACGAGCAGTACTTC
TRBJ2-1,TRBV11-3,.,TRBD2,CASSFRLGLAGGNEQFF,TGTGCCAGCAGCTTTCGGTTGGGACTAGCGGGAGGCAATGAGCAGTTCTTC